This record looks at one T cell receptor beta chain sequence and its context. Its target is not known. This sample is part of a study of beta chain features in type 1 diabetes. In the study overall: All samples together contributed 90 million to 130 million sorted cells for examination. Whole-study findings and limits: Type 1 diabetes patients showed a moderate but significant shortening of TCRB CDR3s in all four CD4+ subsets. The naive, central memory and Treg TCRB repertoires showed an apparent similarity that was greater among patients than among healthy donors. Cells expressing TCR highly could be over-represented by cDNA sequencing.

Sequenced material consisted of expressed TCRB transcripts (all of the isolated RNA was reverse transcribed). Measured with immunoSEQ multiplex PCR; TCRdb has only the in-frame clones, and not every one. Among some 330,000 clones listed, about 12% were seen once. Sorting gave populations that all exceeded 98% purity. The CDR3 has 12 residues. Germline assignment: CDR1 SGHDT and CDR2 YYEEEE. Deletions cut 4 bases from V and 8 bases from J, with 11 bases between. The clonotype originates from a young woman with type 1 diabetes. V is TRBV5-6 and J is TRBJ2-3; a weak D match, TRBD1 (6 bases). The sample comprised naive CD4+ T cells from blood. CDR3 coding DNA: TGTGCCAGCAGCCCGACAGGATCTACGCAGTATTTT. Translation gives CASSPTGSTQYF.